This T cell receptor (beta chain) was identified in a study of blood T cell repertoires in COVID-19. Turning to the study itself: In each case, the material was cDNA or gDNA derived from T cells, B-cell-depleted T cells, or PBMCs.

Trimming removed 4 bases at V and 0 bases at J, with 4 bases between. The CDR3 is 12 amino acids. Germline CDR1 is PRHDT and CDR2 is FYEKMQ (reference sequence). Seattle enrolled patients during active infection and tracked them longitudinally. The data were produced by immunoSEQ multiplex PCR, yet TCRdb's version contains in-frame clones alone and is incomplete. This sample carries a few hundred thousand clones, 88% of them seen once, and the ten largest clones take about 11%. The rearrangement links TRBV13 to TRBJ2-7; D unclear. Sequencing input: peripheral blood. The sequence came from a woman aged 25 to 39 with COVID-19, enrolled during active disease. CDR3 DNA sequence: TGTGCCAGCAGCTCCAGCTCCTACGAGCAGTACTTC. It yields the protein CASSSSSYEQYF.